This T cell receptor beta chain comes out of a study of Ad26.COV2.S vaccination and SARS-CoV-2 variants. Germline CDR1 reads SGHAT; CDR2 reads FQNNGV. Germline trimming cut 5 bases from V and 1 base from J; bases unmatched to any gene: 4. This CDR3 contains 15 residues. The data were produced by immunoSEQ multiplex PCR, yet TCRdb's version contains in-frame clones alone and is incomplete. This table holds around 86,000 clones, more than 65% found once. This clone was seen a handful of times. Its antigen is currently unknown. Overall study findings and caveats: Spike-specific TCR breadth was greater after Ad26.COV2.S than placebo. The TCR breadth and depth analyses may have produced an underestimate of total T cell responses.

V usage is TRBV11-2 and J usage is TRBJ2-2; 7 positions match TRBD2. This TCR came from a human donor who had recovered from COVID-19. This specimen consisted of peripheral blood, obtained after recovery from COVID-19. This chain's CDR3 is CASSKIAGNTGELFF. CDR3 nucleotides: TGTGCCAGCAGCAAAATAGCGGGGAACACCGGGGAGCTGTTTTTT.